The 8 T cell receptor beta chains listed next were all sequenced from one sample in a study of T-cell memory formation after mild COVID-19. Using its own MiXCR run on the 5' RACE reads, TCRdb lists one record per CDR3 protein. The table includes about 130,000 distinct CDR3 sequences, roughly 6% detected once. Sequenced sample: PBMCs or a T cell subset sorted from them (not recorded which). These receptors were taken from an adult woman who had mild COVID-19 (a few samples of this study predate the infection). Cell type and time point are not known.

The chain couples TRBV3-1 to TRBJ1-2, with D hard to call. From germline, CDR1 is LGHDT and CDR2 YNNKEL (reference sequence). This CDR3 is built from 14 residues. The germline V and J ends were trimmed by 8 bases and 2 bases, with 15 bases remaining between them. The DNA of the CDR3 is TGTGCCAGCGGAAGTCGCGGCCGCAACTATGGCTACACCTTC. It codes for CASGSRGRNYGYTF. The full variable domain, with the rest looked up from reference TRBV3-1 and TRBJ1-2, is DTAVSQTPKYLVTQMGNDKSIKCEQNLGHDTMYWYKQDSKKFLKIMFSYNNKELIINETVPNRFSPKSPDKAHLNLHINSLELGDSAVYFCASGSRGRNYGYTFGSGTRLTVV.

This clonotype came up a few times. V and J are TRBV30 and TRBJ2-2; tentatively, D is TRBD1 (5 bases). Per germline, CDR1 GTSNPN and CDR2 SVGIG (reference sequence). Trimming left V 1 base short and J 6 bases short, with 9 bases between. This CDR3 comprises 13 residues. CDR3 DNA: TGTGCCTGGAGTGCAACAGGTTCCGGGGAGCTGTTTTTT. This gives the protein CAWSATGSGELFF. The complete variable domain, with remaining parts taken from reference TRBV30 and TRBJ2-2, reads SQTIHQWPATLVQPVGSPLSLECTVEGTSNPNLYWYRQAAGRGLQLLFYSVGIGQISSEVPQNLSASRPQDRQFILSSKKLLLSDSGFYLCAWSATGSGELFFGEGSRLTVL.

In its sample, this clonotype was seen many times. The gene calls are TRBV6-1 and TRBJ1-1; D is unresolved. Germline V gives CDR1 MNHNS, CDR2 SASEGT. With 6 bases removed from V and 8 bases from J, the gap between germline ends came to 16 bases. The CDR3 runs to 13 residues. The CDR3 bases are TGTGCCAGCAGGAAGGGATCACCCCTGGAAGCTTTCTTT. It yields the protein CASRKGSPLEAFF.

Only a few counts were recorded for this clonotype. This chain uses TRBV13 with TRBJ1-6; D perhaps matches TRBD1 (5 bases). The CDR3 consists of 15 residues. The V and J ends lost 5 bases and 0 bases respectively, with 8 bases between them. Per the germline V gene, CDR1 is PRHDT and CDR2 is FYEKMQ (reference sequence). CDR3 residues: CASSGDLSYNSPLHF. CDR3 nucleotide sequence: TGTGCCAGCAGCGGGGACCTCTCCTATAATTCACCCCTCCACTTT.

Details on this clonotype: Its ends do not fully match the called genes, so a read error is possible. This sequence joins TRBV3-1 and TRBJ2-5; TRBD2 matches at 7 bases. The CDR3 length is 16 residues. Germline CDR1 reads LGHDT; CDR2 reads YNNKEL (reference sequence). Written as DNA, the CDR3 is TGTGCCGGCAGCCAAGGCGCGGGAGTCCGAGGGGAGACCCAGTACTTC. Its translation is CAGSQGAGVRGETQYF.

This clonotype has ten or more counts. The chain links TRBV30 to TRBJ1-1, with 7 bases identical to TRBD1. The CDR3 extends over 13 amino acids. Per the germline V gene, CDR1 is GTSNPN and CDR2 is SVGIG (reference sequence). V shed 4 bases and J 0 bases; nucleotides not matched to a gene: 2. CDR3 residues: CAWMGQLNTEAFF. CDR3 DNA: TGTGCCTGGATGGGACAGTTGAACACTGAAGCTTTCTTT.

This clonotype was seen a few times. The rearrangement joins TRBV5-1 to TRBJ2-5, with D tentatively TRBD2 (5 bases). The CDR3 runs 15 residues. Trimming cost V 1 base and J 4 bases, with 14 bases left between them. Germline-derived CDR1 and CDR2 are SGHRS and YFSETQ. In DNA form, the CDR3 reads TGCGCCAGCAGCTTGAACGACCCCGGAGGAGAGACCCAGTACTTC. It specifies CASSLNDPGGETQYF. The full variable domain, its missing parts supplied by reference TRBV5-1 and TRBJ2-5, is KAGVTQTPRYLIKTRGQQVTLSCSPISGHRSVSWYQQTPGQGLQFLFEYFSETQRNKGNFPGRFSGRQFSNSRSEMNVSTLELGDSALYLCASSLNDPGGETQYFGPGTRLLVL.

The chain combines TRBV20-1 with TRBJ1-1, with D possibly being TRBD1 (6 bases). The CDR3 is 13 residues long. V shed 5 bases and J shed 1 base, with 11 bases lying between them. Germline lookup yields CDR1 DFQATT and CDR2 SNEGSKA (reference sequence). The DNA of the CDR3 is TGCAGTGCTCCACAGGGATCGAACACTGAAGCTTTCTTT. It translates to CSAPQGSNTEAFF.